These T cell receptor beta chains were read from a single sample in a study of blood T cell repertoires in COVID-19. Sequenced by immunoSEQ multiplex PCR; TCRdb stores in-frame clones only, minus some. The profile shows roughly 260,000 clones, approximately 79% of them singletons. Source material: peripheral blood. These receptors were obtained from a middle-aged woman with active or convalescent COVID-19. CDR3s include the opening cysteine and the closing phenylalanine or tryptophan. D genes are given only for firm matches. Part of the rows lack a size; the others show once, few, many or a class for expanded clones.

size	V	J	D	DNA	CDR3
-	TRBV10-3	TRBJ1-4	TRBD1	TGTGCCATCAGCCCGGACAGGGAGGAAAAACTGTTTTTT	CAISPDREEKLFF
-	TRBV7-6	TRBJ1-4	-	TGTGCCAGCAGCTTAGCTCCCGCAACTAATGAAAAACTGTTTTTT	CASSLAPATNEKLFF
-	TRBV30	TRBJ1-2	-	TGTGCCTGGAGCGCAGGGTTTTTGGGTGGCTACACCTTC	CAWSAGFLGGYTF
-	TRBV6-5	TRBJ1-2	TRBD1	TGTGCCAGCAGTCCGGGACAGGGGCCGGGTGGCTACACCTTC	CASSPGQGPGGYTF
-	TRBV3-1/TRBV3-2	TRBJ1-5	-	TGTGCCAGCAGCCAAACGGGGGTTAGCAATCAGCCCCAGCATTTT	CASSQTGVSNQPQHF
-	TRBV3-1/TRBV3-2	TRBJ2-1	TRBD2	TGTGCCAGCAGCCTAGCAGCGGGGGGAATAATGGGGCAGTTCTTC	CASSLAAGGIMGQFF
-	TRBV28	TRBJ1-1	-	TGTGCCAGCAGTCCCCCCCGAAGGGGTCACACTGAAGCTTTCTTT	CASSPPRRGHTEAFF
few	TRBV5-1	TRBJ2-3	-	TGCGCCAGCAGGCGCTCGGGGGCAGATACGCAGTATTTT	CASRRSGADTQYF
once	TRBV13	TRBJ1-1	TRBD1	TGTGCCAGCAGCGCATACAGGGGCGGTGAAGCTTTCTTT	CASSAYRGGEAFF
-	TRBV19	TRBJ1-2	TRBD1	TGTGCCAGTAGTATAGATCTCGACAGGGTCTATGGCTACACCTTC	CASSIDLDRVYGYTF
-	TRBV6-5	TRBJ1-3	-	TGTGCCAGCAGGACAGATAGTAGCTCTGGAAACACCATATATTTT	CASRTDSSSGNTIYF
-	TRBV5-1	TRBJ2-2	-	TGCGCCAGCAGCTTGAGGGGCCAGGGGGGCACCGGGGAGCTGTTTTTT	CASSLRGQGGTGELFF
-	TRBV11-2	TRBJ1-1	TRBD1	TGTGCCAGCAGCTTCGGGACAGGGGCTGGGAACACTGAAGCTTTCTTT	CASSFGTGAGNTEAFF
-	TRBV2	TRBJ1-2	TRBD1	TGTGCCAGCAGTCCGGACAGGGACTATGGCTACACCTTC	CASSPDRDYGYTF
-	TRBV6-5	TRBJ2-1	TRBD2	TGTGCCAGCAGTTCCGCGGGGGGGAGGAATGAGCAGTTCTTC	CASSSAGGRNEQFF
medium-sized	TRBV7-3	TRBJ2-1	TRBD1	TGTGCCAGCAGCTTAAGACAGGGAAGGTACAATGAGCAGTTCTTC	CASSLRQGRYNEQFF
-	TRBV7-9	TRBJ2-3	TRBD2	TGTGCCAGCAGCTTAGGGCGGGGGGGCCGCACAGATACGCAGTATTTT	CASSLGRGGRTDTQYF
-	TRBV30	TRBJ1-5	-	TGTGCCTGGAGTGTAGGGGTAGTTAATCAGCCCCAGCATTTT	CAWSVGVVNQPQHF
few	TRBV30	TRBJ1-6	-	TGTGCCTGGAGTTGGGACGGCGGGAGCTCACCCCTCCACTTT	CAWSWDGGSSPLHF
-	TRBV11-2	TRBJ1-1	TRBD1	TGTGCCAGCAGCTTAACGAACAGGGGGACTGAAGCTTTCTTT	CASSLTNRGTEAFF
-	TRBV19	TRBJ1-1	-	TGTGCCAGTATGGAGGGCAATTTCCCTGAAGCTTTCTTT	CASMEGNFPEAFF
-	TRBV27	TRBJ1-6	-	TGTGCCAGCAGTTTAAGCAGGAATTCACCCCTCCACTTT	CASSLSRNSPLHF
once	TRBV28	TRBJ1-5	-	TGTGCCAGCAGTGCAGACAGGTCTTACAATCAGCCCCAGCATTTT	CASSADRSYNQPQHF
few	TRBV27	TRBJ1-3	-	TGTGCCAGCAGTTTTTCAGGGTCTGGAAACACCATATATTTT	CASSFSGSGNTIYF
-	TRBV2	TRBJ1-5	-	TGTGCCAGCAGTGAAGCATCAGGTGTTCAATGGCCCCAGCATTTT	CASSEASGVQWPQHF
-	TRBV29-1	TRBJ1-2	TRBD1	TGCAGCGTAGGAACAGGGGGGGGCTACACCTTC	CSVGTGGGYTF
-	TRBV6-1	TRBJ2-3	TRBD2	TGTGCCAGCAGTGGATTCTGGGCGGGGGGTACGGATACGCAGTATTTT	CASSGFWAGGTDTQYF
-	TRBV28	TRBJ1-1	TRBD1	TGTGCCAGCAGTTTTGCCCCGGGCAGGGGGGTGAACACTGAAGCTTTCTTT	CASSFAPGRGVNTEAFF
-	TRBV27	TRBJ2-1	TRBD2	TGTGCCAGCAGTTTTTCCGGGACTAGCCCGCGCAATGAGCAGTTCTTC	CASSFSGTSPRNEQFF
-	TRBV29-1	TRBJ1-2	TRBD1	TGCAGCGTTGATTCCCGGGACAGGGAATCGAACTATGGCTACACCTTC	CSVDSRDRESNYGYTF
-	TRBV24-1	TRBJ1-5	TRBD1	TGTGCCACCAGTGATCCCGGACAGGGGAGTCAGCCCCAGCATTTT	CATSDPGQGSQPQHF
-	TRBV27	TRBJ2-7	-	TGTGCCAGCAGAAACAGTGGCCCCTCCTACGAGCAGTACTTC	CASRNSGPSYEQYF
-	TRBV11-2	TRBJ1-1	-	TGTGCCAGCAGCAAACGGATGGGAGAGAACACTGAAGCTTTCTTT	CASSKRMGENTEAFF
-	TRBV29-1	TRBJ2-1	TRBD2	TGCAGCGCCGGGAGGGACGGGAAGGAGCAGTTCTTC	CSAGRDGKEQFF
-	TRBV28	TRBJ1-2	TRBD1	TGTGCCACCCTGGGACAGGCCTTGGGGTATGGCTACACCTTC	CATLGQALGYGYTF
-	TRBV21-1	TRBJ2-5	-	TGTGCCAGCAGCAAAGGGAGGGAGGGGGAGACCCAGTACTTC	CASSKGREGETQYF
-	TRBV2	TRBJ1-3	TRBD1	TGTGCCAGCAGTGGGGTAGGACAGGGGACCTCTGGAAACACCATATATTTT	CASSGVGQGTSGNTIYF
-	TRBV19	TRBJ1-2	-	TGTGCCAGTCGGACTCCGGCCGGAACGCATGGCTACACCTTC	CASRTPAGTHGYTF
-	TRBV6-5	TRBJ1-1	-	TGTGCCAGCAGTTACTCGGCGGGGGTAGGGACTGAAGCTTTCTTT	CASSYSAGVGTEAFF
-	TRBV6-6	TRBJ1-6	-	TGTGCCAGCAGCCTCCCGCCAGCAGGCTATAATTCACCCCTCCACTTT	CASSLPPAGYNSPLHF
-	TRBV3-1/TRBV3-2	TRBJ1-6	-	TGTGCCAGCAGCCAAGATGGGTACCGGGATGGTTCACCCCTCCACTTT	CASSQDGYRDGSPLHF
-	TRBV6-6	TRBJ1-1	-	TGTGCCAGCACCTTGACAGCGAACACTGAAGCTTTCTTT	CASTLTANTEAFF
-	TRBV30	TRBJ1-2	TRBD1	TGTGCCTGGAGGGTGACAGGGAGCAACTATGGCTACACCTTC	CAWRVTGSNYGYTF
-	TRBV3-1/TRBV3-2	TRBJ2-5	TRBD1	TGTGCCAGCAGCCAATACAGGGGCGGGGAGACCCAGTACTTC	CASSQYRGGETQYF
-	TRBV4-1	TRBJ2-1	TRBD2	TGCGCCAGCAGCCACCCAGGGGGTCGGCTAGCGGGGGGGCGGAATGAGCAGTTCTTC	CASSHPGGRLAGGRNEQFF
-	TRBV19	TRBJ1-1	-	TGTGCCAGTAGTATTACAGGGAGGGCTCTGAACACTGAAGCTTTCTTT	CASSITGRALNTEAFF
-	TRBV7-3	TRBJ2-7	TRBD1	TGTGCCAGCAGCTTAAGTGCGAGGACAGGGGCCTACGAGCAGTACTTC	CASSLSARTGAYEQYF
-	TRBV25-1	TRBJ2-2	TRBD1	TGTGCCAGCAGTGAGAGATGGACAGGGGGTTCCGGGGAGCTGTTTTTT	CASSERWTGGSGELFF
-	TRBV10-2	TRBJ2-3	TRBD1	TGCGCCAGCAGTGGATATTACAGGGGATCAGATACGCAGTATTTT	CASSGYYRGSDTQYF
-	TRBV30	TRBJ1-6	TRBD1	TGTGCCTGGAGTGTACACAGGGGGCAAGATTCACCCCTCCACTTT	CAWSVHRGQDSPLHF
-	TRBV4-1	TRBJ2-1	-	TGCGCCAGCAGCCAATCTCCTAGCGTTGAGCAGTTCTTC	CASSQSPSVEQFF